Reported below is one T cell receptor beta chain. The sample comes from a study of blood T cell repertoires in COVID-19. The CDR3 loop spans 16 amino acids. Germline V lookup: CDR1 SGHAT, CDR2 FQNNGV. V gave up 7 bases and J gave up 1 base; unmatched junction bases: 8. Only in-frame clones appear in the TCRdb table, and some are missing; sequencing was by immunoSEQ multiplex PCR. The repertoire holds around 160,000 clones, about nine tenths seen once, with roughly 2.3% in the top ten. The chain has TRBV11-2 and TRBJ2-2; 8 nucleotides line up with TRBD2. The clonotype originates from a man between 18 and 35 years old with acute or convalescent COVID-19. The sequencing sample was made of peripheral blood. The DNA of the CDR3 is TGTGCCAGCACCCCGTTAAGCGGGGGGAACACCGGGGAGCTGTTTTTT. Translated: CASTPLSGGNTGELFF.